This T cell receptor (beta chain) stems from a study of blood T cell repertoires in COVID-19 (TCRdb year 2020). The study in broad terms: Samples covering the acute and convalescent phases of COVID-19 were provided by collaborators in the United States, Italy and Spain. The prospective study material was composed of cDNA or gDNA derived from T cells, B-cell-depleted T cells, or PBMCs. The dataset comprised deeply sampled blood TCRbeta repertoires from subjects exposed to, actively infected with, or recovered from COVID-19. A freely available public database, intended as a resource for researchers studying the immune response to SARS-CoV-2, is where the repertoires were released. The samples were drawn from the first 160 participants of the ongoing ImmuneRACE study and from 1,254 subjects provided by 6 global collaborators. Nearly every sample came with metadata listing a de-identified subject ID, COVID-19 status, age in years and sex. Where available, HLA class I and class II types were taken from metadata supplied by the sample provider and were not determined by assay-based typing.

Collaborating institutions collected whole blood in K2EDTA tubes following their own protocols. For TCRbeta analysis, collaborators shipped samples in one of three forms: frozen whole blood, isolated PBMCs, or DNA extracted from either of those sample types. Here is what the overall study found, with its caveats: Clinical and demographic metadata were provided uncurated, with the amount varying by source and participant.

A note on this clone: Its antigen has not been determined. Per-base qualities were not stored, and no clone one base away is much larger.

The CDR3 starts with the cysteine, ends with the phenylalanine, and has 15 residues. The read is trimmed to its CDR3 DNA, 45 bases read in frame from base 1. The germline V gene supplies CDR1 LGHNA and CDR2 YSLEER. The germline ends are 16 bases apart after V is trimmed by 4 bases and J by 3 bases. TCRbeta CDR3 regions were amplified from genomic DNA by means of the immunoSEQ Assay, a bias-controlled multiplex PCR. The original pipeline was this. The number of nucleated cells in each sample was estimated by amplification of reference gene primers within the assay. To quantify the absolute abundance of each unique TCRbeta CDR3 rearrangement, sequence reads were collapsed and filtered. For each sample, productive Simpson clonality was calculated by taking the square root of Simpson's diversity index across productive rearrangements. Sourced from immuneACCESS, this table was stored by TCRdb with only in-frame sequences that have V and J called. A share of the clones is absent; for the studies checked, an unresolved V gene accounts for under half, and the remainder has no known explanation. Clonal size and the V and J genes are those of that table, whereas D and trimming came from the DNA. The sample table records over 120,000 clones; 75% to 80% of these occur just once. Roughly 8.9% of the sample rests with the top ten.

The material sequenced was peripheral blood. The chain uses TRBV4-3 and TRBJ2-7; TRBD2 is a weak D gene call, 6 bases matching. This sequence was found in a woman between 45 and 65 years old with active or convalescent COVID-19. The DNA sequence is TGCGCCAGCAGCCGCGAGGTCGCGGGGTACTACGAGCAGTACTTC. Its product reads: CASSREVAGYYEQYF.